This T cell receptor beta chain is drawn from a study of Graves' ophthalmopathy and Graves' hyperthyroidism. Amplification targeted the TCR beta CDR3 regions, with RNA transcripts as the source material. Second-round multiplex PCR came after first-round RT-PCR with HTBI primers. Using its own MiXCR run on the multiplex PCR reads, TCRdb lists one record per CDR3 protein. Of approximately 380,000 distinct CDR3 sequences listed, over 20% are singletons. CDR3 size: 15 residues. Germline values: CDR1 LGHNA, CDR2 YSLEER. The V gene lost 1 base and the J gene lost 5 bases, with 14 bases spanning the gap. The PBMCs had their origin in more than 9.5 ml of fresh peripheral blood.

The TCR sequence derives from a woman in her late teens or twenties with stable Graves' hyperthyroidism. Sequencing was carried out using peripheral blood. This rearrangement joins TRBV4-3 to TRBJ2-5; D is ambiguous. CDR3 bases: TGCGCCAGCAGCCAAGGTGTAGGGAATTGGGAGACCCAGTACTTC. As protein: CASSQGVGNWETQYF.